The present T cell receptor beta chain was sequenced within a study of shared clonotypes between healthy human individuals. Trimming pared 0 bases from V and 6 bases from J, leaving 9 bases between. CDR3 size: 13 residues. Germline CDR1 LNHNV, CDR2 YYDKDF (reference sequence). Concerning this clone: Its antigen remains unidentified.

Broader study findings: The sampled material consisted only of blood, and tissue repertoires are likely to differ.

Per the original methods: Junction-only sequences without quality scores were provided by ImmunoSEQ, so filtering was different. TCRdb's copy holds only in-frame clones and misses some; the assay was immunoSEQ multiplex PCR. From that table come the V and J calls and clone size; the DNA was used to work out D and trimming. Of 400,000 to 600,000 clones in the sample, roughly 79% are singletons; the top ten hold around 13%. The sequencing sample was made of PBMCs. The gene calls are TRBV15 and TRBJ2-7; no firm D call. This TCR was sampled from a woman aged 40 to 50 in good health. Some clones in this sample may be carry-over from other donors' samples. CDR3 nucleotides: TGTGCCACCAGCAGAGATGTAACGGGCGAGCAGTACTTC. Amino acids: CATSRDVTGEQYF. The complete variable domain, with remaining parts taken from reference TRBV15 and TRBJ2-7, reads DAMVIQNPRYQVTQFGKPVTLSCSQTLNHNVMYWYQQKSSQAPKLLFHYYDKDFNNEADTPDNFQSRRPNTSFCFLDIRSPGLGDTAMYLCATSRDVTGEQYFGPGTRLTVT.